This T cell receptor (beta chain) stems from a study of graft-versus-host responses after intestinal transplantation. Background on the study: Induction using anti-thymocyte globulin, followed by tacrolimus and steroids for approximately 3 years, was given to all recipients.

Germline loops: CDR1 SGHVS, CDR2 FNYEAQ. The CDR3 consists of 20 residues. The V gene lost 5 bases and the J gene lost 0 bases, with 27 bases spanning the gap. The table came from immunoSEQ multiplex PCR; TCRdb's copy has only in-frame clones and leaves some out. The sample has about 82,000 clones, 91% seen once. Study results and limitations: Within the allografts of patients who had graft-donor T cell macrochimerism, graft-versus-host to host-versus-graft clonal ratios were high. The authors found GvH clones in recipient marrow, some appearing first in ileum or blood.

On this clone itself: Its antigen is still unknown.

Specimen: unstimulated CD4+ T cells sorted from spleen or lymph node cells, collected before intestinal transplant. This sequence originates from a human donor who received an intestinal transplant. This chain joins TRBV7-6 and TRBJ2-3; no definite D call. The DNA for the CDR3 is TGTGCCAGCAGCCGATACCCTCCCCCCCACAGCTCCGAAAGCACAGATACGCAGTATTTT. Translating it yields CASSRYPPPHSSESTDTQYF. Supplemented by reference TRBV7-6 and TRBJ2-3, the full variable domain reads GAGVSQSPRYKVTKRGQDVALRCDPISGHVSLYWYRQALGQGPEFLTYFNYEAQQDKSGLPNDRFSAERPEGSISTLTIQRTEQRDSAMYRCASSRYPPPHSSESTDTQYFGPGTRLTVL.